The rows below give T cell receptor beta chains drawn from one sample of a study of control samples from healthy donors and cancer patients. Measured with immunoSEQ multiplex PCR; TCRdb has only the in-frame clones, and not every one. The sample has 170,000 or so clones; over 85% are singletons. Specimen: blood. These receptors all come from a man aged 25 to 40 in good health. Each CDR3 is given with its conserved first and last residue. Each record gives: D gene, clone size, J gene, V gene, CDR3 DNA, CDR3 protein. A D gene is named only where the DNA matches it firmly. Clone size appears in some rows only: once, few, many, or a class for an expanded clone.

D: TRBD2
size: NA
J: TRBJ2-7
V: TRBV2
DNA: TGTGCCAGCAGTCAAATCAGCGGGAGGGCCTACGAGCAGTACTTC
CDR3: CASSQISGRAYEQYF

D: TRBD1
size: few
J: TRBJ1-4
V: TRBV6-6
DNA: TGTGCCAGCAGCCCCAGGGGGCCCCATGAAAAACTGTTTTTT
CDR3: CASSPRGPHEKLFF

D: NA
size: NA
J: TRBJ2-1
V: TRBV10-1
DNA: TGCGCCAGCAGTGAAAGGGGGGTCTCCTACAATGAGCAGTTCTTC
CDR3: CASSERGVSYNEQFF

D: NA
size: few
J: TRBJ1-5
V: TRBV11-2
DNA: TGTGCCAGCAGCTTAGATCCGGTCGGGGATCAGCCCCAGCATTTT
CDR3: CASSLDPVGDQPQHF

D: NA
size: NA
J: TRBJ2-3
V: TRBV21-1
DNA: TGTGCCAGCAGCAAAGTTTTAGCGGGGGCCGCCCGGGCTCCTGCAGATACGCAGTATTTT
CDR3: CASSKVLAGAARAPADTQYF

D: NA
size: NA
J: TRBJ2-7
V: TRBV21-1
DNA: TGTGCCAAAGAAGGGTCGGGAGGGGACGAGCAGTACTTC
CDR3: CAKEGSGGDEQYF

D: NA
size: NA
J: TRBJ2-1
V: TRBV25-1
DNA: TGTGCCAGCAGTCCCACGACGTGGGACGGCTACAATGAGCAGTTCTTC
CDR3: CASSPTTWDGYNEQFF

D: NA
size: NA
J: TRBJ2-2
V: TRBV12-3/TRBV12-4
DNA: TGTGCCAGCAGTTTAAGGGCCGGGGAGCTGTTTTTT
CDR3: CASSLRAGELFF

D: NA
size: few
J: TRBJ1-2
V: TRBV28
DNA: TGTGCCAGCACTTCCTCGGGACTCCTAAACTATGGCTACACCTTC
CDR3: CASTSSGLLNYGYTF

D: TRBD2
size: NA
J: TRBJ2-2
V: TRBV7-2
DNA: TGTGCCAGCAGCCCTAGACTAGCGGGGCGCACCGGGGAGCTGTTTTTT
CDR3: CASSPRLAGRTGELFF

D: NA
size: many
J: TRBJ2-5
V: TRBV5-6
DNA: TGTGCCAGCAGCTTGCGTCAACTAGGAGGCGAGACCCAGTACTTC
CDR3: CASSLRQLGGETQYF

D: TRBD1
size: NA
J: TRBJ2-7
V: TRBV23-1
DNA: TGCGCCAGCAGTAAGCGGACAGGGGGCCCTCCCTACGAGCAGTACTTC
CDR3: CASSKRTGGPPYEQYF

D: NA
size: NA
J: TRBJ1-4
V: TRBV9
DNA: TGTGCCAGCAGCGGGGGGTATTTGGAGGGCGAAAAACTGTTTTTT
CDR3: CASSGGYLEGEKLFF

D: NA
size: NA
J: TRBJ2-2
V: TRBV5-1
DNA: TGCGCCAGCAGATCCGGCGGGACTGCTAACACCGGGGAGCTGTTTTTT
CDR3: CASRSGGTANTGELFF

D: NA
size: NA
J: TRBJ2-5
V: TRBV9
DNA: TGTGCCAGCAGCGTAGGATCGCCTACCGAGACCCAGTACTTC
CDR3: CASSVGSPTETQYF

D: NA
size: NA
J: TRBJ1-4
V: TRBV27
DNA: TGTGCCAGCAGTTTATTTAGGGGCACTAATGAAAAACTGTTTTTT
CDR3: CASSLFRGTNEKLFF

D: TRBD1
size: NA
J: TRBJ2-1
V: TRBV19
DNA: TGTGCCAGTAGTGCATCCAGGGGGCGGTGGCGTGAGCAGTTCTTC
CDR3: CASSASRGRWREQFF

D: TRBD2
size: NA
J: TRBJ2-3
V: TRBV4-1
DNA: TGCGCCAGCAGCCACCCCGGGAGGGTAGGACGAACAGATACGCAGTATTTT
CDR3: CASSHPGRVGRTDTQYF

D: TRBD1
size: NA
J: TRBJ1-5
V: TRBV2
DNA: TGTGCCAGCACTATGGACAGGGGGAGGTATCAGCCCCAGCATTTT
CDR3: CASTMDRGRYQPQHF

D: NA
size: NA
J: TRBJ2-1
V: TRBV7-9
DNA: TGTGCCACAGAGGGAGGCGCCTACAATGAGCAGTTCTTC
CDR3: CATEGGAYNEQFF

D: TRBD1
size: NA
J: TRBJ1-4
V: TRBV7-7
DNA: TGTGCCAGCAGCTCCCCCGGGACAGCGAATGAAAAACTGTTTTTT
CDR3: CASSSPGTANEKLFF

D: NA
size: once
J: TRBJ1-4
V: TRBV21-1
DNA: TGTGCCAGCAGCAAAGAGGGGGGACAAAATAATGAAAAACTGTTTTTT
CDR3: CASSKEGGQNNEKLFF

D: TRBD1
size: NA
J: TRBJ1-3
V: TRBV7-8
DNA: TGTGCCAGCAGCTTAGCGACAGGGAGAGGAAACACCATATATTTT
CDR3: CASSLATGRGNTIYF

D: NA
size: NA
J: TRBJ2-1
V: TRBV10-3
DNA: TGTGCCATCAGTGAGTCGGGCGGGCAGAACAATGAGCAGTTCTTC
CDR3: CAISESGGQNNEQFF